This T cell receptor (beta chain) was sequenced for a study of CD8 T cells in ankylosing spondylitis. The study, taken as a whole, reports: A subset of motif variants has previously been described in the synovial fluid and blood of reactive arthritis. As reported, disease-linked clones showed significant enrichment in matched ankylosing spondylitis synovial fluid. Among TCR beta sequences, a motif of 7 to 9 highly homologous variants appeared characteristic of ankylosing spondylitis blood.

The TCR beta libraries were generated through quantitative 5'-RACE incorporating molecular barcodes. Each CDR3 protein is one row after TCRdb ran MiXCR on the 5' RACE reads. Of approximately 100,000 distinct CDR3 sequences listed, over 6.5% were seen once; the top ten hold more than 9.5%. This clonotype has a count of ten or more. Antigen specificity is unknown. Trimming removed 5 bases at V and 0 bases at J, with 10 bases between. The CDR3 is 15 residues long. This rearrangement joins TRBV12-3 or TRBV12-4 to TRBJ1-4; D call uncertain. This TCR was sampled from a male donor with ankylosing spondylitis or in good health (not recorded which). Sequenced material: blood, either unsorted or a sorted T cell fraction (not recorded which). The CDR3 coding sequence is TGTGCCAGCAGTCCGAACAGCGCAACTAATGAAAAACTGTTTTTT. Amino acids: CASSPNSATNEKLFF.